These 10 T cell receptor beta chains came from one sample sequenced in a study of blood T cells in healthy people across ages. A second PCR of 7 to 11 cycles used a sample-barcoded 5' primer and a J-beta primer mix. TCRdb itself ran the 5' RACE reads through MiXCR, one entry per CDR3 protein. In the table there are about 1,000,000 distinct CDR3 sequences, around 43% of which are singletons. The sample comprised blood. The source of these receptors is an older woman in good health.

This clonotype was seen only a few times. In DNA form, the CDR3 reads TGCAGTGCTAGCCGAGGGCTAGCGGGAGGGATAAGCTCCTACGAGCAGTACTTC. Encoded protein: CSASRGLAGGISSYEQYF. The chain couples TRBV20-1 to TRBJ2-7; 12 nucleotides match TRBD2. The V gene's germline CDR1 is DFQATT and CDR2 SNEGSKA (reference sequence). This CDR3 contains 18 residues. V lost 3 bases and J lost 0; bases outside the gene matches: 12.

The rearrangement joins TRBV12-3 or TRBV12-4 to TRBJ2-5, with 9 bases that match TRBD2. The CDR3 spans 16 residues. J lost 1 base, V lost 6 bases, and 9 bases had no gene match. CDR3: CASRHRLAEPQETQYF. The CDR3 nucleotides read TGTGCCAGCAGACATCGACTAGCGGAGCCCCAAGAGACCCAGTACTTC.

J is TRBJ2-7 and V is TRBV6-5; D is possibly TRBD1 (6 bases). Germline CDR1 MNHEY, CDR2 SVGAGI. This CDR3 comprises 18 residues. Deletions cut 0 bases from V and 0 bases from J, with 18 bases between. The CDR3 loop reads CASSYSVPTTGSSYEQYF. Written as DNA, the CDR3 is TGTGCCAGCAGTTACTCGGTCCCAACCACAGGGAGCTCCTACGAGCAGTACTTC.

The chain employs TRBV4-1 and TRBJ1-2, with D unclear. V lost 4 bases and J 4 bases, leaving 19 bases between the germline ends. Germline V gene lookup returns CDR1 MGHRA and CDR2 YSYEKL. The CDR3 is made up of 16 amino acids. The CDR3: CASSPKDGRGVYGYTF. The CDR3 DNA is TGCGCCAGCAGCCCTAAGGACGGACGGGGAGTCTATGGCTACACCTTC.

This clonotype occurred once. V gene TRBV14 combines with J gene TRBJ2-3; TRBD2 agrees at 8 bases. The germline V gene encodes CDR1 SGHDN and CDR2 FVKESK. The CDR3 consists of 14 residues. V trimming: 8 bases; J trimming: 6 bases; junction bases outside the gene matches: 10. Here the CDR3 reads CASSRAGETDTQYF. The CDR3, as DNA: TGTGCCAGCTCCCGAGCGGGAGAAACGGATACGCAGTATTTT.

The rearrangement links TRBV9 to TRBJ1-6, with D hard to call. The germline V gene has CDR1 SGDLS and CDR2 YYNGEE. Trimming pared 0 bases from V and 10 bases from J, leaving 14 bases between. CDR3 size: 15 residues. Here the CDR3 reads CASSVVSGVESPLHF. CDR3 bases: TGTGCCAGCAGCGTAGTATCTGGGGTTGAGTCACCCCTCCACTTT.

This clonotype was seen a handful of times. The chain couples TRBV12-3 or TRBV12-4 to TRBJ2-1; the match to TRBD2 covers 13 bases. The CDR3 runs to 16 residues. Trimming took 4 bases from V and 7 from J; bases not matched to a gene: 7. CDR3 nucleotides: TGTGCCAGCAGTTCTTCACTAGCGGGAGGGCCAAATGAGCAGTTCTTC. This sequence encodes CASSSSLAGGPNEQFF.

This chain joins TRBV3-1 and TRBJ2-7; tentative D call: TRBD2 (6 bases). V lost 0 bases and J lost 7, with 10 bases in between. The V gene's germline CDR1 is LGHDT and CDR2 YNNKEL (reference sequence). This CDR3 has 13 residues. The CDR3 DNA sequence: TGTGCCAGCAGCCAAGATCCGGGGGATGAGCAGTACTTC. Translating gives CASSQDPGDEQYF.

The J gene is TRBJ2-7, the V gene TRBV4-1; TRBD2 matches at 10 bases. After removal of 5 bases from V and 0 bases from J, the junction contained 13 bases not matched to a gene. This CDR3 is built from 18 residues. Germline V CDR1 and CDR2: MGHRA, YSYEKL. DNA of the CDR3: TGCGCCAGCAGCGAATTGTCTAGCGGGAGTGGGGGCTCCTACGAGCAGTACTTC. Translated, it gives CASSELSSGSGGSYEQYF.

Ten or more counts support this clonotype. The rearrangement links TRBV12-3 or TRBV12-4 to TRBJ2-3, with D tentatively TRBD1 or TRBD2 (5 bases each). The germline V and J ends were trimmed by 6 bases and 1 base, with 11 bases remaining between them. This CDR3 contains 14 residues. CDR3 coding DNA: TGTGCCAGCAGCTTTAGGGGAGGCACAGATACGCAGTATTTT. It codes for CASSFRGGTDTQYF.